The sequence of this TCR beta chain was determined in a study of vaccination and CD4 T cells after COVID-19. Specified treatment: approximately nine-day PBMC culture with coronavirus spike peptide pools or control peptides (ViraFEST assay). From the unexposed donor, CD4+ T cells were collected ahead of the COVID-19 pandemic (2011-2018). Under the ViraFEST approach, antigen-specific T cells were expanded with peptide pools and TCRs subsequently sequenced. The study sequenced cultured CD4+ T cell DNA using the Oncomine TCR Beta short-read assay. Cultured CD4+ T cells were the source of extracted genomic DNA. MiXCR was run by TCRdb on the PCR reads, yielding one entry per CDR3 protein. The table shows 7,000 to 8,000 distinct CDR3 sequences, with just over 40% occurring only once. Concerning this clonotype itself: Its antigen remains unidentified.

The germline V gene encodes CDR1 SGHVS and CDR2 FQNEAQ. This CDR3 is 13 amino acids long. With 3 bases removed from V and 5 bases from J, the gap between germline ends came to 10 bases. The receptor was isolated from a human donor in good health. The sequenced material came from CD4+ T cells from blood, cultured in vitro. V usage is TRBV7-8 and J usage is TRBJ2-5, with D possibly TRBD2 on 5 matching bases. Here the CDR3 reads CASSFRRRETQYF. In DNA, the CDR3 is TGTGCCAGCAGCTTTCGTCGGAGGGAGACCCAGTACTTC.